This T cell receptor beta chain stems from a study of identical twins. V lost 2 bases to trimming and J lost 6 bases, with 8 bases between them. The CDR3 loop spans 13 amino acids. General study points: Invariant T cells like MAIT and iNKT could partly confound the zero-insertion analyses. The same donors were not followed; conclusions instead depended on cross-sectional statistical analysis.

Regarding this clonotype: Antigen unknown.

MiXCR, run by TCRdb on the 5' RACE reads, gives a single entry per CDR3 protein. Of 1.5 million to 2 million distinct CDR3 sequences detected, around a third appear once; the ten largest clones hold more than 0.25%. This receptor was obtained from a newborn girl in good health. J is TRBJ1-5 and V is TRBV12-3 or TRBV12-4, with D uncertain. Specimen: cord blood. CDR3 loop: CASSLRIGQPQHF. In DNA form, the CDR3 reads TGTGCCAGCAGTTTACGCATTGGTCAGCCCCAGCATTTT.